This T cell receptor beta chain was documented in a study of T cell repertoires in cytomegalovirus infection (dated by TCRdb to between 2018 and 2020). Context from the whole study: Donor HLA type was relevant to the analysis, because carriage of CMV infection together with the matching HLA type was indicated by public TCR beta signatures.

This clonotype was seen many times. Its antigen is currently not known. It has no much larger one-base neighbor in the sample; base qualities were not kept. The research as a whole found: The ex vivo response was dominated by HLA-C-restricted CMV-specific TCR beta clonotypes, and the single most frequent clonotype in two of eight donors was supplied by these HLA-C-restricted clonotypes. Cumulative frequency of public TCR beta family members discriminated carriers of CMV infection plus the relevant HLA type in this cohort and an independent roughly 320-donor cohort.

TCRdb shows the sequencer as Illumina HiSeq 1500. TCRdb ran its own pipeline on the public reads, namely fastp trimming at Q25 and MiXCR clone calling, and kept in-frame beta chains. CDR3 protein sequences are deduplicated, and each keeps its most common genes and DNA. For this sample the table gives roughly 320,000 distinct CDR3 sequences, of which 9.5% were detected only once. Clones ranked in the top ten supply about 4.5% of the sample. The germline ends are 11 bases apart after V is trimmed by 3 bases and J by 2 bases. The CDR3 runs 14 amino acids, cysteine and phenylalanine included. Of the read, only the CDR3 DNA is kept; its 42 bases are in frame from base 1.

Sequenced input: PBMCs. The source is a human donor in good health (CMV status not recorded). Some clones in this sample may be carry-over from other donors' samples. The rearranged segments are TRBV12-3 or TRBV12-4 and TRBJ2-7, and the D gene may be TRBD1, 5 bases matching. Here the CDR3 is given as CASSFQRTTYEQYF. The nucleotides are TGTGCCAGCAGTTTTCAGAGGACAACCTACGAGCAGTACTTC.